Below are 23 T cell receptor beta chains sequenced from a single sample in a study of cytomegalovirus exposure and HLA in healthy donors. Amplification used 60 Vbeta primers and 13 Jbeta primers. Sequencing was performed with immunoSEQ multiplex PCR; in TCRdb, only in-frame clones are kept and a portion is missing. The table records around 140,000 clones, over 75% of them present only once. The sample taken for sequencing was PBMCs. The receptors stem from a man aged 45-65 years in good health and CMV-seronegative.

The chain recombines TRBV7-9 with TRBJ1-4; D is possibly TRBD1 (5 bases). This CDR3 contains 17 residues. Trimming left V 4 bases short and J 0 bases short, with 15 bases between. CDR1 and CDR2 (germline): SEHNR, FQNEAQ (reference sequence). The DNA of the CDR3 is TGTGCCAGCAGCTCCCCCGGGGGATTTACAACTAATGAAAAACTGTTTTTT. It is translated as CASSSPGGFTTNEKLFF.

The chain is built from TRBV30 and TRBJ1-5; D gene ambiguous. Trimming removed 0 bases at V and 7 bases at J, with 7 bases between. The CDR3 covers 12 residues. Germline V CDR1 and CDR2: GTSNPN, SVGIG (reference sequence). The CDR3: CAWSVGRQPQHF. The CDR3 region has the DNA TGTGCCTGGAGTGTAGGGAGACAGCCCCAGCATTTT.

The chain is built from TRBV7-6 and TRBJ2-7; 10 bases line up with TRBD2. CDR3 length: 15 amino acids. From germline, CDR1 is SGHVS and CDR2 FNYEAQ. Trimming cost V 5 bases and J 2 bases; bases outside gene matches: 6. The CDR3 DNA sequence: TGTGCCAGCAGCGCCACTAGCGGGGTAACCTACGAGCAGTACTTC. Protein sequence: CASSATSGVTYEQYF. The full variable domain, completed using reference TRBV7-6 and TRBJ2-7, is GAGVSQSPRYKVTKRGQDVALRCDPISGHVSLYWYRQALGQGPEFLTYFNYEAQQDKSGLPNDRFSAERPEGSISTLTIQRTEQRDSAMYRCASSATSGVTYEQYFGPGTRLTVT.

The V and J genes are TRBV14 and TRBJ2-5, with D possibly TRBD1 on 9 matching bases. This CDR3 has 16 residues. Trimming shortened V by 1 base and J by 4 bases, and 16 bases separated the two germline ends. CDR1 is SGHDN and CDR2 is FVKESK in the germline V gene. CDR3 sequence reads: CASSQGTGAGGETQYF. The CDR3 nucleotides read TGTGCCAGCAGCCAAGGGACAGGGGCGGGAGGAGAGACCCAGTACTTC.

This chain links TRBV2 with TRBJ1-5, with D perhaps TRBD1 (5 bases). This CDR3 contains 15 residues. Germline V gene data show CDR1 as SNHLY and CDR2 as FYNNEI. Trimming removed 1 base from V and 4 bases from J, with 11 bases in between. This CDR3 is CASSEEAGPNQPQHF. In DNA, the CDR3 is TGTGCCAGCAGTGAAGAGGCAGGGCCGAATCAGCCCCAGCATTTT.

This clone was counted only a few times. V usage is TRBV6-6 and J usage is TRBJ1-2; D gene unclear. Germline CDR1 is MNHNY and CDR2 is SVGAGI (reference sequence). The CDR3 runs 16 residues. The ends were cut back, 8 bases at V and 0 bases at J, with 19 bases in the middle. CDR3 loop: CASGSYGRNSNYGYTF. The CDR3 DNA reads TGTGCCAGCGGTAGTTACGGCAGGAACTCTAACTATGGCTACACCTTC.

This clone has only one observation. The chain joins TRBV30 to TRBJ2-1, with 9 bases fitting TRBD1. Germline CDR1 and CDR2: GTSNPN and SVGIG (reference sequence). Trimming took 5 bases from V and 4 from J; bases not matched to a gene: 3. There are 13 residues in the CDR3. CDR3 sequence (DNA): TGTGCCTGGCGACAGGGGGGTTACAATGAGCAGTTCTTC. The encoded protein is CAWRQGGYNEQFF.

The gene calls are TRBV5-1 and TRBJ1-2; 8 nucleotides match TRBD1. Germline values: CDR1 SGHRS, CDR2 YFSETQ. V gave up 4 bases and J gave up 6 bases; unmatched junction bases: 14. The CDR3 length is 16 residues. CDR3 DNA sequence: TGCGCCAGCAGCCCCAGGGGCGGACAGGGAAATAATGGCTACACCTTC. Translated: CASSPRGGQGNNGYTF.

This clone was counted a few times. The J gene is TRBJ2-5, the V gene TRBV5-4; D perhaps matches TRBD2 (6 bases). The CDR3 loop spans 15 amino acids. Looked up from germline, CDR1 is SGHNT and CDR2 is YYREEE (reference sequence). V lost 2 bases, J lost 2 bases, and 13 bases lay in between. The chain's CDR3 is CASSFTRDGQETQYF. Here the CDR3 DNA reads TGTGCCAGCAGCTTCACGCGGGATGGTCAAGAGACCCAGTACTTC.

The chain carries TRBV28 and TRBJ1-3; TRBD1 matches at 7 bases. There are 14 residues in the CDR3. Germline assignment: CDR1 MDHEN and CDR2 SYDVKM. The junction had 4 bases not matched to a gene; V was cut back by 4 bases and J by 4 bases. CDR3 in DNA: TGTGCCAGCAGTTCGCAGGACAGGGGAAACACCATATATTTT. Its translation is CASSSQDRGNTIYF.

J is TRBJ1-4 and V is TRBV28; D might be TRBD1 (5 bases). Germline CDR1 MDHEN, CDR2 SYDVKM. This CDR3 comprises 17 residues. The germline V and J ends were trimmed by 3 bases and 2 bases, with 16 bases remaining between them. CDR3 bases: TGTGCCAGCAGTTTGATCAGGGATTGGGGCACTAATGAAAAACTGTTTTTT. It translates to CASSLIRDWGTNEKLFF. The whole variable domain, remainder taken from reference TRBV28 and TRBJ1-4, is DVKVTQSSRYLVKRTGEKVFLECVQDMDHENMFWYRQDPGLGLRLIYFSYDVKMKEKGDIPEGYSVSREKKERFSLILESASTNQTSMYLCASSLIRDWGTNEKLFFGSGTQLSVL.

The chain combines TRBV4-1 with TRBJ2-1; TRBD2 matches at 10 bases. The CDR3 loop spans 17 amino acids. The V gene end was trimmed by 1 base and the J gene end by 2 bases; junction bases not matched to a gene: 5. Germline CDR1 and CDR2: MGHRA and YSYEKL. In nucleotides, the CDR3 is TGCGCCAGCAGCCAAGTATTAGCGGGGGGTACCTACAATGAGCAGTTCTTC. Its protein product is CASSQVLAGGTYNEQFF.

This chain connects TRBV27 to TRBJ2-5; maybe TRBD2 (5 bases). Deletions cut 4 bases from V and 2 bases from J, with 11 bases between. The CDR3 extends over 14 amino acids. Germline lookup yields CDR1 MNHEY and CDR2 SMNVEV (reference sequence). As DNA, the CDR3 is TGTGCCAGCAGTTACCTCACGGGGCAAGAGACCCAGTACTTC. Translation gives CASSYLTGQETQYF.

About this clone itself: Other DNA sequences from this sample encode an identical CDR3 as well. The gene calls are TRBV27 and TRBJ2-7, with TRBD2 as a possible D gene (6 bases). This CDR3 has 12 residues. The V end lost 2 bases, the J end lost 5 bases, and 7 bases lay between the germline ends. Germline V gives CDR1 MNHEY, CDR2 SMNVEV (reference sequence). The CDR3 region has the DNA TGTGCCAGCAGTTTAGGAGGGAACGAGCAGTACTTC. As protein: CASSLGGNEQYF.

The J gene is TRBJ2-1, the V gene TRBV11-3; 7 nucleotides align to TRBD2. After removal of 0 bases from V and 8 bases from J, the junction contained 4 bases not matched to a gene. The CDR3 totals 14 residues. Germline loops: CDR1 SGHNT, CDR2 YENEEA. The CDR3 spells CASSLDPGGHEQFF. CDR3 DNA sequence: TGTGCCAGCAGCTTAGATCCGGGGGGTCATGAGCAGTTCTTC.

The rearrangement uses TRBV5-1 and TRBJ1-3, with D unresolved. The CDR3 runs to 16 residues. Germline V gives CDR1 SGHRS, CDR2 YFSETQ. Trimming left V 1 base short and J 0 bases short, with 11 bases between. CDR3 coding DNA: TGCGCCAGCAGCTTGTTTTCTGGAGACTCTGGAAACACCATATATTTT. It specifies CASSLFSGDSGNTIYF. The full variable domain, rest sourced from reference TRBV5-1 and TRBJ1-3, is KAGVTQTPRYLIKTRGQQVTLSCSPISGHRSVSWYQQTPGQGLQFLFEYFSETQRNKGNFPGRFSGRQFSNSRSEMNVSTLELGDSALYLCASSLFSGDSGNTIYFGEGSWLTVV.

The gene calls are TRBV30 and TRBJ2-5; 14 bases align to TRBD2. V was pared by 8 bases and J by 5 bases, with 7 bases of the junction left unmatched. Germline CDR1 reads GTSNPN; CDR2 reads SVGIG (reference sequence). This CDR3 contains 14 residues. CDR3 region: CAGRTSGGWETQYF. In nucleotides, the CDR3 is TGTGCCGGAAGGACTAGCGGGGGGTGGGAGACCCAGTACTTC.

The chain couples TRBV2 to TRBJ2-7, with 9 bases identical to TRBD2. V was clipped by 5 bases and J by 3 bases; unmatched bases: 8. The CDR3 is 15 amino acids. Germline V gene sequence: CDR1 SNHLY, CDR2 FYNNEI. The CDR3 reads CASSPAAGGGYEQYF. CDR3 in DNA: TGTGCCAGCAGTCCTGCAGCGGGAGGTGGCTACGAGCAGTACTTC. The full variable domain, its missing parts supplied by reference TRBV2 and TRBJ2-7, is EPEVTQTPSHQVTQMGQEVILRCVPISNHLYFYWYRQILGQKVEFLVSFYNNEISEKSEIFDDQFSVERPDGSNFTLKIRSTKLEDSAMYFCASSPAAGGGYEQYFGPGTRLTVT.

The V call is TRBV7-9, the J call TRBJ2-7; D might be TRBD1 (6 bases). The germline V and J ends were trimmed by 7 bases and 3 bases, with 19 bases remaining between them. CDR3 length: 15 amino acids. From germline, CDR1 is SEHNR and CDR2 FQNEAQ (reference sequence). CDR3 nucleotide sequence: TGTGCCAGCACCATCAGAGGGAACAGGGTCTACGAGCAGTACTTC. This translates into CASTIRGNRVYEQYF.

This clone was seen more than once but under ten times. The chain links TRBV5-8 to TRBJ2-1; 8 bases fit TRBD2. Looked up from germline, CDR1 is SGHTS and CDR2 is YDEGEE. This CDR3 has 13 residues. V lost 0 bases, J lost 10 bases, and 3 bases stayed unmatched. The CDR3 is CASSLGSSGEQFF. DNA of the CDR3: TGTGCCAGCAGCTTGGGGTCTAGCGGGGAGCAGTTCTTC.

The chain couples TRBV5-1 to TRBJ1-1, with D unresolved. V was shortened by 4 bases and J by 4 bases, with 14 bases between the two germline ends. There are 14 residues in the CDR3. The V gene's germline CDR1 is SGHRS and CDR2 YFSETQ. For the CDR3, the DNA is TGCGCCAGCAGCCTGAGGGATTTTGGCACTGAAGCTTTCTTT. Residues: CASSLRDFGTEAFF. The full variable domain, rest sourced from reference TRBV5-1 and TRBJ1-1, is KAGVTQTPRYLIKTRGQQVTLSCSPISGHRSVSWYQQTPGQGLQFLFEYFSETQRNKGNFPGRFSGRQFSNSRSEMNVSTLELGDSALYLCASSLRDFGTEAFFGQGTRLTVV.

The chain carries TRBV2 and TRBJ2-2; a possible D gene is TRBD2 (5 bases). V was shortened by 3 bases and J by 2 bases, with 10 bases between the two germline ends. Looked up from germline, CDR1 is SNHLY and CDR2 is FYNNEI. This CDR3 region has 15 residues. CDR3 sequence: CASSESGINTGELFF. CDR3 bases: TGTGCCAGCAGTGAGAGCGGAATAAACACCGGGGAGCTGTTTTTT. Variable domain in full (rest from reference TRBV2 and TRBJ2-2): EPEVTQTPSHQVTQMGQEVILRCVPISNHLYFYWYRQILGQKVEFLVSFYNNEISEKSEIFDDQFSVERPDGSNFTLKIRSTKLEDSAMYFCASSESGINTGELFFGEGSRLTVL.

The rearrangement joins TRBV6-1 to TRBJ1-5, with D maybe TRBD1 (5 bases). The CDR3 runs to 12 residues. Germline assignment: CDR1 MNHNS and CDR2 SASEGT. Trimming left V 6 bases short and J 12 bases short, with 15 bases between. The chain's CDR3 is CASRLDNPHQHF. As DNA, the CDR3 is TGTGCCAGCAGGCTGGACAATCCGCACCAGCATTTT.